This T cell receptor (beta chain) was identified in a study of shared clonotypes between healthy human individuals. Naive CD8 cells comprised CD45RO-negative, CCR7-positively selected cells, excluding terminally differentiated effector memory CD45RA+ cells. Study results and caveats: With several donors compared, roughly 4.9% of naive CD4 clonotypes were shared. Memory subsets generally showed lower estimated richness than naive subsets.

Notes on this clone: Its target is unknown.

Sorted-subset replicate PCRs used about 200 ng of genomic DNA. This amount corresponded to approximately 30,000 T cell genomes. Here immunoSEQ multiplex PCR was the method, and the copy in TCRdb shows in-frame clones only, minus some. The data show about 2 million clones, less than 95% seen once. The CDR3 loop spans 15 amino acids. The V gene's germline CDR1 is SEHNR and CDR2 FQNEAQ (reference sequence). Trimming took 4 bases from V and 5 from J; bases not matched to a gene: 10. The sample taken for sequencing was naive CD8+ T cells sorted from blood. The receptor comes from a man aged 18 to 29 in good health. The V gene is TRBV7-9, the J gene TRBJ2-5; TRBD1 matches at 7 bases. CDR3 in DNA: TGTGCCAGCAGCTCCCCCGACAGGGACGGGGAGACCCAGTACTTC. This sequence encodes CASSSPDRDGETQYF.